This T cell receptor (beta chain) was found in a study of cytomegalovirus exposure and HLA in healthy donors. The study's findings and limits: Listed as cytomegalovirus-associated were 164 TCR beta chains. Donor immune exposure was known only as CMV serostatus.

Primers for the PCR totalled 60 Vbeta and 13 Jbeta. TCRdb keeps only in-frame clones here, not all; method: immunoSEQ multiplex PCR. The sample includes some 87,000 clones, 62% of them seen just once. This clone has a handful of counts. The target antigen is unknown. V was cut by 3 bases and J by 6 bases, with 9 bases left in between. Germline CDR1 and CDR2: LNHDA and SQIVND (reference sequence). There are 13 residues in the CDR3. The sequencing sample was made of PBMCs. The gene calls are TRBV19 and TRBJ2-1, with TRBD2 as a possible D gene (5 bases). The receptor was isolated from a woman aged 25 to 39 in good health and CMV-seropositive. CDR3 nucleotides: TGTGCCAGTAGTATTATTGAGGGCAATGAGCAGTTCTTC. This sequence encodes CASSIIEGNEQFF.